The T cell receptor beta chain under discussion was sequenced for a study of blood T cell repertoires in COVID-19. Sequencing was performed with immunoSEQ multiplex PCR; in TCRdb, only in-frame clones are kept and a portion is missing. The sample carries 95,000 to 150,000 clones, 92% recorded once. This CDR3 spans 17 amino acids. Trimming pared 3 bases from V and 7 bases from J, leaving 24 bases between. Per germline, CDR1 LNHDA and CDR2 SQIVND (reference sequence). The sequenced sample was peripheral blood. The TCR was taken from a man aged 50-59 years with COVID-19, enrolled during active disease. This chain connects TRBV19 to TRBJ1-2; no clear D. DNA of the CDR3: TGTGCCAGTAGTATGAGGCCGTATGAGTCCGATCTGGGTGGCTACACCTTC. It yields the protein CASSMRPYESDLGGYTF.